The rows below give T cell receptor beta chains drawn from one sample of a study of breast tumors, draining lymph nodes, adjacent tissues. TCRdb itself ran the multiplex PCR reads through MiXCR, one entry per CDR3 protein. This table holds around 230,000 distinct CDR3 sequences, about 30% found once. Source material: axillary lymph node tissue. Receptors originate from a female donor with breast cancer. Some clones in this sample may be carry-over from other donors' samples. CDR3s include the opening cysteine and the closing phenylalanine or tryptophan. A D gene is named only where the DNA matches it firmly. Only part of the rows carry a size: once, few, many, or a class if the clone is expanded.

many	TRBD2	TRBV15	TRBJ2-1	CATSSVVGTSGKDEQFF	TGTGCCACCAGCAGTGTCGTCGGGACTAGCGGGAAGGATGAGCAGTTCTTC
-	-	TRBV7-2	TRBJ1-5	CASSFFGETQHF	TGTGCCAGCAGCTTTTTTGGGGAGACCCAGCATTTT
many	-	TRBV3-1	TRBJ2-3	CASGLSSTDTQYF	TGTGCCAGTGGACTGTCTAGCACAGATACGCAGTATTTT
many	TRBD2	TRBV5-1	TRBJ2-1	CASSLGPGRDEQFF	TGCGCCAGCAGCTTGGGTCCAGGGAGGGATGAGCAGTTCTTC
many	-	TRBV10-3	TRBJ1-5	CAISGDSDQPQHF	TGTGCCATCAGTGGCGATTCAGATCAGCCCCAGCATTTT
-	TRBD1	TRBV12-3/TRBV12-4	TRBJ1-3	CASSLAGQGLSGNTIYF	TGTGCCAGCAGTTTAGCCGGACAGGGTCTCTCTGGAAACACCATATATTTT
-	-	TRBV12-3/TRBV12-4	TRBJ2-4	CASSPRLAKNIQYF	TGTGCCAGCAGTCCCAGATTAGCCAAAAACATTCAGTACTTC
few	-	TRBV6-4	TRBJ1-5	CASSDPPPSDQPQHF	TGTGCCAGCAGTGACCCTCCCCCTAGCGATCAGCCCCAGCATTTT
-	TRBD1	TRBV20-1	TRBJ1-2	CSAVRQGSWPHGYTF	TGCAGTGCAGTCAGACAGGGTTCCTGGCCTCATGGCTACACCTTC
many	-	TRBV2	TRBJ2-7	CASSEGSSVPYEQYF	TGTGCCAGCAGTGAAGGATCCTCCGTACCCTACGAGCAGTACTTC
many	TRBD1	TRBV11-1	TRBJ2-1	CASSSGQGGFNEQFF	TGTGCCAGCAGCTCGGGACAGGGAGGATTCAATGAGCAGTTCTTC
-	-	TRBV20-1	TRBJ1-1	CSAGGPNTEAFF	TGCAGTGCTGGGGGCCCTAACACTGAAGCTTTCTTT
many	TRBD2	TRBV9	TRBJ2-1	CASSVEGLSYNEQFF	TGTGCCAGCAGCGTAGAGGGACTATCGTACAATGAGCAGTTCTTC
-	-	TRBV9	TRBJ2-1	CASSVAQQELNEPFF	TGTGCCAGCAGCGTAGCCCAGCAGGAGCTCAATGAGCCGTTCTTC
many	-	TRBV9	TRBJ2-1	CASSPARATEEQFF	TGTGCCAGCAGCCCGGCCCGGGCCACCGAAGAGCAGTTCTTC
many	TRBD2	TRBV6-5	TRBJ2-5	CASSYGLAVQETQYF	TGTGCCAGCAGTTACGGACTAGCGGTTCAAGAGACCCAGTACTTC
many	-	TRBV30	TRBJ2-2	CAWIVDRNTGELFF	TGTGCCTGGATCGTGGACAGGAACACCGGGGAGCTGTTTTTT
many	-	TRBV20-1	TRBJ2-7	CSARDYYRDSSYEQYF	TGCAGTGCTAGAGATTACTACCGGGACTCCTCCTACGAGCAGTACTTC
-	-	TRBV24-1	TRBJ2-7	CATETAGNRTRDEQSF	TGTGCCACCGAGACTGCCGGGAACAGGACCCGTGACGAGCAGTCCTTC
-	-	TRBV12-3/TRBV12-4	TRBJ2-5	CASKGGQNQPQYF	TGTGCCAGCAAAGGAGGGCAGAATCAGCCCCAGTACTTC
many	-	TRBV12-3/TRBV12-4	TRBJ1-3	CASSLRVRVPGNTIYF	TGTGCCAGCAGTCTACGAGTTAGGGTCCCCGGAAACACCATATATTTT
once	TRBD1	TRBV19	TRBJ1-5	CASTTGQGTQPQHF	TGTGCCAGTACCACGGGACAGGGGACTCAGCCCCAGCATTTT
-	TRBD1	TRBV9	TRBJ1-2	CARGGDSLYGYTF	TGTGCTAGAGGGGGGGACAGCCTCTATGGCTACACCTTC
many	TRBD1	TRBV11-2	TRBJ2-3	CASSRRQGMGTDTQYF	TGTGCCAGCAGCCGCAGACAGGGGATGGGAACAGATACGCAGTATTTT
-	-	TRBV2	TRBJ1-1	CASSEEFGRGGAFF	TGTGCCAGCAGTGAGGAGTTTGGGCGAGGGGGAGCTTTCTTT
-	-	TRBV6-4	TRBJ2-2	CASSPRIGGELFF	TGTGCCAGCAGCCCTAGAATCGGCGGGGAGCTGTTTTTT
many	-	TRBV20-1	TRBJ2-1	CSARDLRGVGENYNEQFF	TGCAGTGCTAGAGATCTCCGGGGAGTGGGGGAGAACTACAATGAGCAGTTCTTC
many	-	TRBV6-5	TRBJ2-6	CASSYIRQGANVLTF	TGTGCCAGCAGTTACATTCGACAGGGGGCCAACGTCCTGACTTTC
many	TRBD1	TRBV25-1	TRBJ1-2	CASSPSLDRVSGYTF	TGTGCCAGCAGTCCGAGCTTAGACAGGGTCTCTGGCTACACCTTC
many	-	TRBV6-2/TRBV6-3	TRBJ2-1	CASSYSGGEQFF	TGTGCCAGCAGTTACTCAGGGGGAGAGCAGTTCTTC
many	TRBD2	TRBV6-6	TRBJ2-7	CASTHSGSLYEQYF	TGTGCCAGCACCCACAGCGGGAGCTTATACGAGCAGTACTTC
many	-	TRBV6-1	TRBJ1-5	CASSEARRARNQPQHF	TGTGCCAGCAGTGAAGCGCGGAGGGCCCGCAATCAGCCCCAGCATTTT
many	-	TRBV12-3/TRBV12-4	TRBJ2-2	CASSPQGGTGELFF	TGTGCCAGCAGTCCCCAGGGGGGCACCGGGGAGCTGTTTTTT
-	-	TRBV28	TRBJ2-3	CASNPGQPGTDTQYF	TGTGCCAGCAACCCAGGACAGCCGGGCACAGATACGCAGTATTTT
-	-	TRBV6-4	TRBJ1-2	CASTGRTIGYTF	TGTGCCAGCACAGGGAGGACGATTGGCTACACCTTC
many	TRBD2	TRBV19	TRBJ2-2	CASRTGLAAGGSGELFF	TGTGCCAGTAGGACGGGTCTAGCGGCCGGTGGGTCCGGGGAGCTGTTTTTT
many	TRBD2	TRBV9	TRBJ2-5	CASSVGGLAGGQETQYF	TGTGCCAGCAGCGTAGGGGGACTAGCGGGAGGCCAAGAGACCCAGTACTTC
many	TRBD1	TRBV20-1	TRBJ1-5	CSANDRVESQPQHF	TGCAGTGCCAACGACAGGGTAGAATCTCAGCCCCAGCATTTT
many	-	TRBV7-7	TRBJ1-3	CASSLAQTVERVNPIYF	TGTGCCAGCAGCTTAGCGCAGACGGTAGAGCGAGTAAACCCCATATATTTT
many	-	TRBV19	TRBJ2-2	CASSIDQDTGELFF	TGTGCCAGTAGTATAGATCAAGACACCGGGGAGCTGTTTTTT
many	-	TRBV30	TRBJ2-7	CAWSVKSGPYEQYF	TGTGCCTGGAGTGTAAAGTCAGGGCCCTACGAGCAGTACTTC
-	-	TRBV29-1	TRBJ1-4	CSAEGTNEKLSF	TGCAGCGCAGAGGGGACTAATGAAAAACTGTCTTTT
many	-	TRBV9	TRBJ1-4	CASSPAWGSNEKLFF	TGTGCCAGCAGCCCTGCCTGGGGTTCTAATGAAAAACTGTTTTTT
-	-	TRBV29-1	TRBJ2-1	CSVEWTGRGGEQFF	TGCAGCGTTGAATGGACAGGGAGGGGGGGGGAGCAGTTCTTC
many	TRBD1	TRBV20-1	TRBJ1-5	CSARASGTGFGQPQHF	TGCAGTGCTAGAGCTTCCGGGACAGGATTTGGGCAGCCCCAGCATTTT
few	TRBD1	TRBV9	TRBJ2-7	CASSVGTAGQYF	TGTGCCAGCAGCGTGGGGACAGCCGGGCAGTACTTC
-	TRBD1	TRBV20-1	TRBJ1-2	CSAGQGYYGSTF	TGCAGTGCTGGACAGGGTTACTATGGCTCCACCTTC
-	TRBD2	TRBV29-1	TRBJ2-1	CSADGPRLARNEQFF	TGCAGCGCTGATGGTCCCCGACTAGCGCGGAATGAGCAGTTCTTC
many	-	TRBV4-1	TRBJ2-3	CASSPRSGSTDTQYF	TGCGCCAGCAGCCCACGCAGCGGGTCCACAGATACGCAGTATTTT
many	-	TRBV7-9	TRBJ2-5	CASSGSAGQQETQYF	TGTGCCAGCAGCGGCTCGGCGGGACAGCAAGAGACCCAGTACTTC
many	TRBD2	TRBV12-3/TRBV12-4	TRBJ2-3	CASSPSGRKADTQYF	TGTGCCAGCAGCCCTAGCGGGAGAAAGGCAGATACGCAGTATTTT
-	-	TRBV12-3/TRBV12-4	TRBJ1-6	CASNARGARNFSPLHF	TGTGCCAGCAATGCCCGGGGGGCTAGGAACTTTTCACCCCTCCACTTT
-	TRBD1	TRBV5-6	TRBJ1-6	CASSTGQASPLHF	TGTGCCAGCAGCACCGGACAGGCTTCACCCCTCCACTTT
many	-	TRBV12-3/TRBV12-4	TRBJ1-2	CASSYEGPNYGYTF	TGTGCCAGCAGTTATGAGGGTCCAAACTATGGCTACACCTTC
many	TRBD1	TRBV19	TRBJ1-3	CARTIRGGQCRSGNTIYF	TGTGCCAGAACCATAAGGGGGGGACAGTGTCGCTCTGGAAACACCATATATTTT
many	-	TRBV6-5	TRBJ1-5	CASSPQDARNQPQHF	TGTGCCAGCAGCCCCCAGGACGCTAGGAATCAGCCCCAGCATTTT
few	TRBD1	TRBV7-2	TRBJ1-1	CASSLGTGHTEAFF	TGTGCCAGCAGCCTAGGGACAGGGCACACTGAAGCTTTCTTT